This entry features one T cell receptor beta chain sequence. Its antigen remains unidentified. This specimen comes from a study of T cell responses to AZD1222 COVID-19 vaccine. Study-level background: Both about-4-week and about-12-week second-dose recipients were combined. Overall study findings and caveats: Repertoires in all cases were sampled only once the peak T cell response had passed. The donor group comprised mostly white British people and more females; the analysis possibly underestimated clonal diversity. Baseline serology detected seropositivity in only a handful of AZD1222 recipients.

Sequenced by immunoSEQ multiplex PCR; TCRdb stores in-frame clones only, minus some. The data contain about 170,000 clones, 80% to 95% of them singletons. The source is an adult in good health. The material was peripheral blood, obtained on day 0 of AZD1222 vaccination.

CDR3 in DNA: TGTGCCAGTAGGCATTCCGGGACAGGGAAGGTTGAAGCTTTCTTT. Protein sequence: CASRHSGTGKVEAFF. The rearrangement links TRBV19 to TRBJ1-1; 9 bases line up with TRBD1. Germline trimming cut 6 bases from V and 7 bases from J; bases unmatched to any gene: 12. CDR1 LNHDA and CDR2 SQIVND come from the germline V gene (reference sequence). The CDR3 sequence is 15 residues long.